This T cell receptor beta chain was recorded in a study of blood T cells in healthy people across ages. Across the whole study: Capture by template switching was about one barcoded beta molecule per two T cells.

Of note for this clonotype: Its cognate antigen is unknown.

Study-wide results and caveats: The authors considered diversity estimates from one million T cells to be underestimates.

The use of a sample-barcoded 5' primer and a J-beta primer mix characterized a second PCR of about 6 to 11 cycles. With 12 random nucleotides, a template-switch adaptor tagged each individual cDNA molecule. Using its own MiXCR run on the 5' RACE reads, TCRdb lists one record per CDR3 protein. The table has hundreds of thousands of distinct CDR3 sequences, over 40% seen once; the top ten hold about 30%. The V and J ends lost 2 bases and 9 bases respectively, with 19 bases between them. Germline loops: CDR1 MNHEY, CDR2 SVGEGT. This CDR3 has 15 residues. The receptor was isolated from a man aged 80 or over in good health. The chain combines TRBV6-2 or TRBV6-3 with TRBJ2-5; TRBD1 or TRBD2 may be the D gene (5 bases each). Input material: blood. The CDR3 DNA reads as TGTGCCAGCAGTTACCCCCAGGGAGCTCTGCCCTCCCAGTACTTC. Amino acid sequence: CASSYPQGALPSQYF.